One TCR beta chain is described in this entry. The data are from a study of cytomegalovirus exposure and HLA in healthy donors. Measured with immunoSEQ multiplex PCR; TCRdb has only the in-frame clones, and not every one. The table records around 63,000 clones, 90% to 96% of them present only once. CDR1 PRHDT and CDR2 FYEKMQ come from the germline V gene (reference sequence). CDR3 length equals 17 residues. V was cut by 5 bases and J by 0 bases, with 14 bases left in between. The V and J genes are TRBV13 and TRBJ2-6; weak D call: TRBD1 (6 bases). The clonotype originates from a woman aged 18-35 years in good health and CMV-seronegative. Material: PBMCs. The CDR3 sequence: CASSPRTARSGANVLTF. DNA of the CDR3: TGTGCCAGCAGCCCACGGACAGCCCGCTCTGGGGCCAACGTCCTGACTTTC. Combining the CDR3 with reference TRBV13 and TRBJ2-6 gives the whole variable domain AAGVIQSPRHLIKEKRETATLKCYPIPRHDTVYWYQQGPGQDPQFLISFYEKMQSDKGSIPDRFSAQQFSDYHSELNMSSLELGDSALYFCASSPRTARSGANVLTFGAGSRLTVL.